Listed below are T cell receptor beta chains from one sample, sequenced in a study of blood T cell repertoires in COVID-19. TCRdb keeps only in-frame clones here, not all; method: immunoSEQ multiplex PCR. The sample consists of around 130,000 clones, 80% to 90% of them appearing once. Source material: peripheral blood. These receptors all stem from a man aged 70-80 years with active or convalescent COVID-19. The CDR3 runs from the conserved cysteine through the conserved F or W. The D gene is left open where the match is weak. Only part of the rows carry a size: once, few, many, or a class if the clone is expanded.

len: 15; d_gene: .; v_gene: TRBV18; j_gene: TRBJ2-2; abundance: .; CDR3aa: CASSPSSGSTGELFF; CDR3nt: TGTGCCAGCTCACCATCATCAGGATCCACCGGGGAGCTGTTTTTT
len: 18; d_gene: TRBD2; v_gene: TRBV5-6; j_gene: TRBJ2-5; abundance: .; CDR3aa: CASSLPGTRVALGETQYF; CDR3nt: TGTGCCAGCAGCTTGCCCGGGACTAGGGTCGCTTTAGGGGAGACCCAGTACTTC
len: 10; d_gene: .; v_gene: TRBV29-1; j_gene: TRBJ1-2; abundance: .; CDR3aa: CSVEEQGYTF; CDR3nt: TGCAGCGTTGAAGAACAGGGCTACACCTTC
len: 15; d_gene: TRBD2; v_gene: TRBV5-1; j_gene: TRBJ2-3; abundance: .; CDR3aa: CASSRTSGSRDTQYF; CDR3nt: TGCGCCAGCAGCAGGACTAGCGGGTCGAGGGATACGCAGTATTTT
len: 16; d_gene: .; v_gene: TRBV15; j_gene: TRBJ2-6; abundance: .; CDR3aa: CATSRDQGSGANVLTF; CDR3nt: TGTGCCACCAGCAGAGATCAGGGCTCTGGGGCCAACGTCCTGACTTTC
len: 10; d_gene: TRBD1; v_gene: TRBV9; j_gene: TRBJ2-7; abundance: .; CDR3aa: CASSAAQGAF; CDR3nt: TGTGCCAGCAGCGCAGCACAGGGGGCCTTC
len: 16; d_gene: TRBD1; v_gene: TRBV19; j_gene: TRBJ1-5; abundance: .; CDR3aa: CASSAGTGSSNQPQHF; CDR3nt: TGTGCCAGTAGTGCCGGGACAGGTAGTAGCAATCAGCCCCAGCATTTT
len: 15; d_gene: .; v_gene: TRBV7-9; j_gene: TRBJ1-1; abundance: .; CDR3aa: CASSNPDKANTEAFF; CDR3nt: TGTGCCAGCAGCAACCCGGACAAGGCCAACACTGAAGCTTTCTTT
len: 17; d_gene: .; v_gene: TRBV6-2/TRBV6-3; j_gene: TRBJ1-3; abundance: few; CDR3aa: CASSYARETETGNTIYF; CDR3nt: TGTGCCAGCAGTTACGCTCGGGAGACTGAAACTGGAAACACCATATATTTT
len: 17; d_gene: TRBD2; v_gene: TRBV4-1; j_gene: TRBJ2-1; abundance: .; CDR3aa: CASSPFGQAGAGNEQFF; CDR3nt: TGCGCCAGCAGCCCCTTCGGGCAAGCGGGAGCGGGCAATGAGCAGTTCTTC
len: 15; d_gene: TRBD1; v_gene: TRBV7-9; j_gene: TRBJ1-2; abundance: .; CDR3aa: CASSSSGGQGYGYTF; CDR3nt: TGTGCCAGCAGCTCGTCAGGGGGCCAAGGCTATGGCTACACCTTC
len: 11; d_gene: TRBD1; v_gene: TRBV24-1; j_gene: TRBJ1-1; abundance: .; CDR3aa: CATSDGQGVFF; CDR3nt: TGTGCCACCAGTGATGGACAGGGCGTGTTCTTT
len: 16; d_gene: .; v_gene: TRBV5-5; j_gene: TRBJ2-7; abundance: .; CDR3aa: CASSHPGGFTSYEQYF; CDR3nt: TGTGCCAGCAGCCACCCTGGGGGGTTCACCTCCTACGAGCAGTACTTC
len: 18; d_gene: .; v_gene: TRBV19; j_gene: TRBJ2-2; abundance: .; CDR3aa: CASSIPSRGLGFTGELFF; CDR3nt: TGTGCCAGTAGTATCCCCTCAAGGGGTTTAGGGTTCACCGGGGAGCTGTTTTTT
len: 13; d_gene: .; v_gene: TRBV5-1; j_gene: TRBJ1-3; abundance: .; CDR3aa: CASSLGERNTIYF; CDR3nt: TGCGCCAGCAGCTTAGGGGAAAGAAACACCATATATTTT
len: 17; d_gene: .; v_gene: TRBV3-1/TRBV3-2; j_gene: TRBJ1-2; abundance: .; CDR3aa: CASSPDPLGGLSYGYTF; CDR3nt: TGTGCCAGCAGCCCAGACCCCCTGGGGGGGCTAAGCTATGGCTACACCTTC
len: 13; d_gene: .; v_gene: TRBV19; j_gene: TRBJ2-1; abundance: .; CDR3aa: CASSWGGGNEQFF; CDR3nt: TGTGCCAGTAGTTGGGGAGGAGGAAATGAGCAGTTCTTC
len: 15; d_gene: TRBD1; v_gene: TRBV28; j_gene: TRBJ1-3; abundance: few; CDR3aa: CASSLTGTDFDTIYF; CDR3nt: TGTGCCAGCAGTCTTACCGGGACAGACTTTGACACCATATATTTT
len: 14; d_gene: .; v_gene: TRBV3-1/TRBV3-2; j_gene: TRBJ1-1; abundance: .; CDR3aa: CASSQGQPNTEAFF; CDR3nt: TGTGCCAGCAGCCAAGGACAGCCCAACACTGAAGCTTTCTTT
len: 16; d_gene: TRBD2; v_gene: TRBV5-6; j_gene: TRBJ2-3; abundance: .; CDR3aa: CASILAGGSSTDTQYF; CDR3nt: TGTGCCAGCATCCTAGCGGGAGGATCTAGCACAGATACGCAGTATTTT
len: 16; d_gene: TRBD1; v_gene: TRBV2; j_gene: TRBJ2-1; abundance: .; CDR3aa: CASSEYRGRSYNEQFF; CDR3nt: TGTGCCAGCAGTGAATACAGGGGGAGGTCCTACAATGAGCAGTTCTTC
len: 13; d_gene: .; v_gene: TRBV11-2; j_gene: TRBJ2-2; abundance: .; CDR3aa: CASSPTGPGELFF; CDR3nt: TGTGCCAGCAGCCCGACAGGCCCCGGGGAGCTGTTTTTT
len: 15; d_gene: TRBD1; v_gene: TRBV19; j_gene: TRBJ1-2; abundance: .; CDR3aa: CASREGQGAYYGYTF; CDR3nt: TGTGCCAGTAGGGAAGGACAGGGGGCTTACTATGGCTACACCTTC
len: 15; d_gene: .; v_gene: TRBV27; j_gene: TRBJ2-3; abundance: .; CDR3aa: CASSFLPPSTDTQYF; CDR3nt: TGTGCCAGCAGTTTCCTCCCCCCTAGCACAGATACGCAGTATTTT
len: 16; d_gene: .; v_gene: TRBV21-1; j_gene: TRBJ2-5; abundance: once; CDR3aa: CASSKPPGQLEETQYF; CDR3nt: TGTGCCAGCAGCAAACCCCCAGGACAGTTGGAAGAGACCCAGTACTTC
len: 13; d_gene: TRBD2; v_gene: TRBV10-3; j_gene: TRBJ2-7; abundance: once; CDR3aa: CAAWPGGTYEQYF; CDR3nt: TGTGCCGCTTGGCCGGGGGGGACCTACGAGCAGTACTTC
len: 18; d_gene: TRBD1; v_gene: TRBV19; j_gene: TRBJ2-2; abundance: .; CDR3aa: CASRGGTGAPSNTGELFF; CDR3nt: TGTGCCAGTAGGGGGGGGACAGGGGCTCCCTCGAACACCGGGGAGCTGTTTTTT
len: 14; d_gene: TRBD1; v_gene: TRBV6-5; j_gene: TRBJ1-1; abundance: .; CDR3aa: CASSTGDGNTEAFF; CDR3nt: TGTGCCAGCAGTACAGGGGATGGGAACACTGAAGCTTTCTTT
len: 15; d_gene: .; v_gene: TRBV28; j_gene: TRBJ1-2; abundance: once; CDR3aa: CASSSVGAENYGYTF; CDR3nt: TGTGCCAGCAGTAGTGTAGGGGCGGAAAATTATGGCTACACCTTC
len: 12; d_gene: .; v_gene: TRBV10-3; j_gene: TRBJ1-5; abundance: .; CDR3aa: CAISEGHQPQHF; CDR3nt: TGTGCCATCAGTGAGGGACACCAGCCCCAGCATTTT
len: 15; d_gene: TRBD1; v_gene: TRBV7-9; j_gene: TRBJ1-6; abundance: once; CDR3aa: CASSFSGTGHSPLHF; CDR3nt: TGTGCCAGCAGCTTCAGCGGGACAGGGCATTCACCCCTCCACTTT
len: 12; d_gene: .; v_gene: TRBV5-1; j_gene: TRBJ2-7; abundance: .; CDR3aa: CASSPQVDIQYF; CDR3nt: TGCGCCAGCAGCCCGCAGGTGGACATCCAGTACTTC